This T cell receptor beta chain was identified in a study of blood T cell repertoires in COVID-19. Study as a whole: Acute-phase and convalescent COVID-19 samples originated in the United States, Italy and Spain. From T cells, B-cell-depleted T cells, or PBMCs came the material, which was cDNA or gDNA.

A single count supports this clone. The same CDR3 arises from other DNA sequences in this sample as well. The CDR3 loop spans 14 amino acids. Germline CDR1 reads KGHDR; CDR2 reads SFDVKD. V lost 5 bases to trimming and J lost 2 bases, with 10 bases between them. Clones were sequenced by immunoSEQ multiplex PCR, and TCRdb holds only the in-frame ones, with some missing. The profile shows 81,000 or so clones, roughly 85% of them singletons. Sequenced material: peripheral blood. J is TRBJ2-3 and V is TRBV24-1; D gene ambiguous. This TCR came from a man in his fifties or sixties with COVID-19, enrolled during active disease. The CDR3 region is CATSGSGFTDTQYF. As DNA, the CDR3 is TGTGCCACCAGTGGGTCGGGTTTCACAGATACGCAGTATTTT.